This T cell receptor (beta chain) stems from a study of OX40 agonist ivuxolimab in advanced cancers. As for the study in general: Administration of intravenous ivuxolimab to patients occurred every 2 weeks at 0.01 to 10 mg/kg.

Study-wide findings and caveats: Among expanded peripheral T cells, antigen specificity went undetermined. More expanded clones were seen, on average, in CD8+ T cells than in CD4+.

Regarding this clone: The target antigen is unknown.

The germline CDR1 and CDR2 sequences are PRHDT and FYEKMQ (reference sequence). V lost 3 bases to trimming and J lost 5 bases; unmatched junction nucleotides: 3. The CDR3 consists of 15 residues. Some clones are missing from TCRdb's copy, which holds only in-frame ones; the method was immunoSEQ multiplex PCR. The sample contains around 94,000 clones, more than 85% of which appear only once. This TCR derives from an adult with an advanced solid tumor such as melanoma, head and neck, liver or kidney cancer. The sequencing used CD4+ or CD8+ T cells sorted from blood, collected in a trial of the OX40 agonist ivuxolimab. This chain joins TRBV13 and TRBJ2-1; 11 bases are shared with TRBD2. The CDR3 loop reads CASSFPLAGDNEQFF. The CDR3 region has the DNA TGTGCCAGCAGCTTTCCACTAGCGGGAGACAATGAGCAGTTCTTC.